This TCR beta chain was found in a study of shared clonotypes between healthy human individuals. Study as a whole: CD4 naive cells filled three plates per donor, CD4 memory three, CD8 naive two and CD8 memory one. General study results and limits: Naive subsets generally had larger estimated richness than memory subsets. For sorted subsets, rarefaction showed incomplete sequencing despite large depth.

J was trimmed by 9 bases and V by 3 bases; bases with no gene match: 13. Germline V CDR1 and CDR2: SGDLS, YYNGEE. The CDR3 extends over 17 amino acids. Only CD45RO-negative cells positively selected for CCR7 counted as naive CD8 cells, so terminally differentiated effector memory CD45RA+ cells were excluded. Healthy HIV-negative adults without recent acute infections or vaccinations served as donors. Assay: immunoSEQ multiplex PCR; the TCRdb copy retains only in-frame clones and omits some. Of some 2,100,000 clones listed, 85% to 95% were seen once; the top ten hold more than 1.5%. About this clone: Its antigen is as yet unknown.

The source is a man aged 18-30 years in good health. Some clones in this sample may be carry-over from other donors' samples. Sequencing was carried out using naive CD8+ T cells from PBMCs. The chain combines TRBV9 with TRBJ2-1; 12 bases line up with TRBD2. CDR3 protein: CASSGTLAGGRGGEQFF. The CDR3 DNA reads TGTGCCAGCAGCGGGACTCTAGCGGGAGGGAGGGGTGGTGAGCAGTTCTTC.